The clone carrying this TCR beta chain was seen just once. The data were taken from a study of T cells in localized non-small cell lung cancer. Trimming at V came to 6 bases and at J to 4 bases, leaving 10 bases not matched to a gene. The CDR3 totals 16 residues. Germline V lookup: CDR1 MDHEN, CDR2 SYDVKM. Sequencing used immunoSEQ multiplex PCR; TCRdb keeps in-frame clones, though not all of them. The sample yields more than 2,000 clones, roughly 25% seen once. Sequences were derived from lung tumor tissue, sampled before any cancer treatment. The clonotype originates from a woman aged 35-70 years with stage I lung adenocarcinoma. This chain links TRBV28 with TRBJ2-1; 9 nucleotides agree with TRBD2. The CDR3 nucleotides are TGTGCCAGCAGGGAGAGACTAGCGGCAGCTTACAATGAGCAGTTCTTC. Encoded protein: CASRERLAAAYNEQFF.